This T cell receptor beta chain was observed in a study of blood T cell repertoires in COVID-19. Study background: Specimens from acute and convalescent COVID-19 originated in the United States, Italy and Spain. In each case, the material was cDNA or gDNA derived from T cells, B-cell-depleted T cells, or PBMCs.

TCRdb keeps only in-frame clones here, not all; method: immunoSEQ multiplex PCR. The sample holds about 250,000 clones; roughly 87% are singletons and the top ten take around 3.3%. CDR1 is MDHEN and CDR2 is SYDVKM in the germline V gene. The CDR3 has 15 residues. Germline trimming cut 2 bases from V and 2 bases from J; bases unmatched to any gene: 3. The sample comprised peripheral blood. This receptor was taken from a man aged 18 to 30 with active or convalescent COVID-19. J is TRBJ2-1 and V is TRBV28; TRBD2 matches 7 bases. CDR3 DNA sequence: TGTGCCAGCAGTTTAGATGCGGGAGCCTACAATGAGCAGTTCTTC. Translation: CASSLDAGAYNEQFF. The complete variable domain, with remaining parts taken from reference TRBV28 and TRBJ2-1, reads DVKVTQSSRYLVKRTGEKVFLECVQDMDHENMFWYRQDPGLGLRLIYFSYDVKMKEKGDIPEGYSVSREKKERFSLILESASTNQTSMYLCASSLDAGAYNEQFFGPGTRLTVL.